Below, 26 T cell receptor beta chains from the same sample are listed, as sequenced in a study of blood T cells in healthy people across ages. Primers used in a second PCR of about 6 to 11 cycles were a sample-barcoded 5' primer and a J-beta primer mix. Using its own MiXCR run on the 5' RACE reads, TCRdb lists one record per CDR3 protein. In the table there are 800,000 or so distinct CDR3 sequences, around a quarter of which are singletons. This sample was shared with a second study, whose subject was T cells of mothers and their children.

Sequenced: blood. Every receptor here comes from a boy younger than 18 in good health.

This chain connects TRBV12-3 or TRBV12-4 to TRBJ2-5; no clear D. V lost 3 bases and J 4 bases, leaving 12 bases between the germline ends. The CDR3 totals 14 residues. CDR3 in DNA: TGTGCCAGCAGTTTGAATGTGGGTGGAGAGACCCAGTACTTC. This encodes CASSLNVGGETQYF.

This clonotype was observed a few times. The gene calls are TRBV20-1 and TRBJ1-4; D possibly corresponds to TRBD1 (6 bases). The CDR3 contains 15 residues. Germline V CDR1 and CDR2: DFQATT, SNEGSKA (reference sequence). Trimming took off 0 bases at V and 4 bases at J, with 12 bases between the two ends. The CDR3 spells CSARDQRTDNEKLFF. CDR3 nucleotide sequence: TGCAGTGCTAGAGATCAAAGGACAGATAATGAAAAACTGTTTTTT.

The chain employs TRBV20-1 and TRBJ2-1; 13 positions match TRBD2. The CDR3 totals 15 residues. Trimming took 5 bases from V and 3 from J; bases not matched to a gene: 4. Germline loops: CDR1 DFQATT, CDR2 SNEGSKA (reference sequence). The CDR3 bases are TGCAGTGCTTCCGGGACTAGCGGGATCTACAATGAGCAGTTCTTC. This translates into CSASGTSGIYNEQFF.

The chain links TRBV29-1 to TRBJ2-7; a possible D gene is TRBD2 (6 bases). The CDR3 covers 13 residues. Germline V lookup: CDR1 SQVTM, CDR2 ANQGSEA. V was shortened by 2 bases and J by 0 bases, with 8 bases between the two germline ends. The chain's CDR3 is CSVEFGSSYEQYF. The CDR3 region has the DNA TGCAGCGTTGAATTCGGGAGCTCCTACGAGCAGTACTTC.

This chain uses TRBV7-6 with TRBJ1-1; 9 bases fit TRBD1. The CDR3 runs 13 residues. Germline CDR1 SGHVS, CDR2 FNYEAQ. With 5 bases clipped from V and 8 bases from J, the junction kept 6 bases outside the gene matches. The CDR3 loop is CASSAPGQGEAFF. In DNA, the CDR3 is TGTGCCAGCAGCGCACCGGGACAGGGCGAAGCTTTCTTT.

In this sample, this clonotype turned up a few times. The chain combines TRBV7-2 with TRBJ2-2; D is perhaps TRBD2 (5 bases). Germline lookup yields CDR1 SGHTA and CDR2 FQGNSA. The CDR3 is 15 residues long. The ends were cut back, 4 bases at V and 6 bases at J, with 15 bases in the middle. The CDR3 DNA follows: TGTGCCAGCAGCTCTAACTTAGCGATACCCGGGGAGCTGTTTTTT. This codes for CASSSNLAIPGELFF.

The chain carries TRBV28 and TRBJ1-1; 7 bases align to TRBD1. Germline CDR1 MDHEN, CDR2 SYDVKM. This CDR3 is 14 amino acids long. After removal of 5 bases from V and 1 base from J, the junction contained 4 bases not matched to a gene. CDR3 loop: CASSKRQGNTEAFF. CDR3 DNA sequence: TGTGCCAGCAGTAAAAGACAGGGGAACACTGAAGCTTTCTTT.

The V and J genes are TRBV6-1 and TRBJ2-1; 9 bases agree with TRBD2. The CDR3 loop spans 18 amino acids. V dropped 10 bases and J dropped 1; count of bases not matched to a gene: 17. Germline V gene sequence: CDR1 MNHNS, CDR2 SASEGT. In DNA, the CDR3 is TGTGCCACCACACCAGGGCTAGCGGGGAGGTCTTCCTACAATGAGCAGTTCTTC. Amino acids: CATTPGLAGRSSYNEQFF.

This chain uses TRBV20-1 with TRBJ1-2; D gene ambiguous. V dropped 4 bases and J dropped 6 bases, with 12 bases sitting between them. The CDR3 is 12 residues long. Germline CDR1 DFQATT, CDR2 SNEGSKA (reference sequence). The CDR3 DNA follows: TGCAGTGCTACTCGGACGGTGGATGGCTACACCTTC. This translates into CSATRTVDGYTF.

In its sample, this clonotype was seen a few times. The chain recombines TRBV3-1 with TRBJ2-5; D is undetermined. CDR3 length equals 14 residues. In germline, CDR1 is LGHDT, CDR2 YNNKEL (reference sequence). With 0 bases removed from V and 0 bases from J, the gap between germline ends came to 5 bases. CDR3 DNA sequence: TGTGCCAGCAGCCAAGACGTGGACCAAGAGACCCAGTACTTC. Amino acids: CASSQDVDQETQYF.

On this clonotype itself: The junction does not match germline at one end; this may be a read error. This chain joins TRBV20-1 and TRBJ1-3; D unresolved. The length of the CDR3 is 14 residues. CDR1 DFQATT and CDR2 SNEGSKA come from the germline V gene (reference sequence). The CDR3 protein is CSATGVYSGDTIYF. In DNA form, the CDR3 reads TGCAGTGCTACAGGCGTCTACTCTGGAGACACCATATATTTT.

This clonotype was picked up a small number of times. The chain has TRBV18 and TRBJ1-6; TRBD1 matches at 9 bases. Germline values: CDR1 KGHSH, CDR2 LQKENI. The CDR3 totals 17 residues. V trimming: 3 bases; J trimming: 3 bases; junction bases outside the gene matches: 6. The CDR3 loop reads CASSPLGQGIYNSPLHF. The CDR3 DNA follows: TGTGCCAGCTCACCGTTGGGACAGGGAATCTATAATTCACCCCTCCACTTT. Full variable domain (rest looked up from reference TRBV18 and TRBJ1-6): NAGVMQNPRHLVRRRGQEARLRCSPMKGHSHVYWYRQLPEEGLKFMVYLQKENIIDESGMPKERFSAEFPKEGPSILRIQQVVRGDSAAYFCASSPLGQGIYNSPLHFGNGTRLTVT.

This chain links TRBV5-6 with TRBJ1-5; D unclear. CDR1 is SGHDT, CDR2 YYEEEE, per germline. The CDR3 consists of 15 residues. V was trimmed by 0 bases and J by 2 bases, leaving 9 bases between them. The CDR3 protein is CASSLAPEGNQPQHF. DNA for the CDR3: TGTGCCAGCAGCTTGGCCCCAGAGGGCAATCAGCCCCAGCATTTT.

This clonotype turned up a few times. The junction departs from germline at one end; a sequencing error may be responsible. V and J are TRBV6-5 and TRBJ2-4; D is perhaps TRBD2 (6 bases). Germline lookup yields CDR1 MNHEY and CDR2 SVGAGI. The CDR3 is made up of 15 amino acids. CDR3: CASRPPLPGLFIQCF. CDR3 DNA sequence: TGTGCCAGCAGGCCGCCCCTTCCGGGACTTTTCATTCAGTGCTTC.

This clonotype was recorded many times. The chain uses TRBV10-2 and TRBJ2-5, with D unclear. Per germline, CDR1 WSHSY and CDR2 SAAADI. V lost 3 bases and J 5 bases, leaving 7 bases between the germline ends. The CDR3 runs 12 residues. The CDR3 spells CASSDLEETQYF. The CDR3 bases are TGCGCCAGCAGTGACCTTGAGGAGACCCAGTACTTC.

The chain combines TRBV6-2 or TRBV6-3 with TRBJ2-5; 10 bases agree with TRBD1. The J call is uncertain, as TRBJ2-7 better fits the DNA end. The V gene's germline CDR1 is MNHEY and CDR2 SVGEGT. This CDR3 comprises 14 residues. The DNA of the CDR3 is TGTGCCAGCATGGGACAGGGGTATTTATACGAGCAGTACTTC. It is translated as CASMGQGYLYEQYF.

This chain links TRBV2 with TRBJ2-5; no clear D. The CDR3 totals 13 residues. Looked up from germline, CDR1 is SNHLY and CDR2 is FYNNEI. V dropped 7 bases and J dropped 2 bases, with 11 bases sitting between them. The CDR3 protein is CASKKDGQETQYF. CDR3 bases: TGTGCCAGCAAAAAGGACGGACAAGAGACCCAGTACTTC.

This clonotype was observed a handful of times. The chain employs TRBV18 and TRBJ2-5, with 7 bases matching TRBD1. The CDR3 is made up of 15 amino acids. CDR1 and CDR2 (germline): KGHSH, LQKENI. The V segment lost 2 bases and the J segment 1 base; nucleotides outside the gene matches: 4. CDR3 DNA sequence: TGTGCCAGCTCACCAAGGGACAGACTCCAAGAGACCCAGTACTTC. It is translated as CASSPRDRLQETQYF.

The chain is built from TRBV9 and TRBJ2-7; TRBD2 aligns across 9 bases. This CDR3 spans 15 amino acids. CDR1 is SGDLS and CDR2 is YYNGEE in the germline V gene. After removal of 4 bases from V and 0 bases from J, the junction contained 5 bases not matched to a gene. CDR3 in DNA: TGTGCCAGCAGCCGAAGCGGGGGGAGCTCCTACGAGCAGTACTTC. The encoded protein is CASSRSGGSSYEQYF.

The sample holds one count of this clonotype. The chain couples TRBV29-1 to TRBJ2-3; TRBD2 is a possible D gene (6 bases). Germline V gene data show CDR1 as SQVTM and CDR2 as ANQGSEA. The CDR3 totals 12 residues. The CDR3 protein is CGGGIAADTQYF. CDR3 coding DNA: TGCGGCGGAGGGATCGCGGCAGATACGCAGTATTTT.

The chain links TRBV4-1 to TRBJ2-7; the match to TRBD2 covers 12 bases. The trim removed 1 base at V and 3 bases at J, leaving 4 bases unmatched. The germline V gene has CDR1 MGHRA and CDR2 YSYEKL. The CDR3 covers 16 residues. The CDR3 region is CASSQGTSGTYYEQYF. The CDR3 DNA sequence: TGCGCCAGCAGCCAAGGGACTAGCGGGACATACTACGAGCAGTACTTC.

Only one count was recorded for this clonotype. Sequence at one end of the junction differs from germline and may be a read error. The V call is TRBV5-5, the J call TRBJ2-1; 10 nucleotides agree with TRBD1. Germline assignment: CDR1 SGHKS and CDR2 YYEKEE (reference sequence). The CDR3 is 15 amino acids. CDR3 bases: TGTGCCAGCAGCTTGGGACAGGGGGCCTACAATGGGCAGTTCTTC. This sequence encodes CASSLGQGAYNGQFF. Filled out from reference TRBV5-5 and TRBJ2-1, the complete variable domain reads DAGVTQSPTHLIKTRGQQVTLRCSPISGHKSVSWYQQVLGQGPQFIFQYYEKEERGRGNFPDRFSARQFPNYSSELNVNALLLGDSALYLCASSLGQGAYNGQFFGPGTRLTVL.

This clonotype was picked up a small number of times. The V gene is TRBV7-6, the J gene TRBJ1-5, with 8 bases identical to TRBD1. The length of the CDR3 is 17 residues. Germline V gene data show CDR1 as SGHVS and CDR2 as FNYEAQ. Trimming at V came to 5 bases and at J to 0 bases, leaving 9 bases not matched to a gene. CDR3 in amino acids: CASSASLGQDSNQPQHF. DNA for the CDR3: TGTGCCAGCAGCGCATCGTTGGGACAGGATAGCAATCAGCCCCAGCATTTT.

Here the CDR3 reads CASSSGQGPGDEQFF. The CDR3 nucleotides are TGTGCCAGCAGTTCGGGACAGGGCCCCGGGGATGAGCAGTTCTTC. This sequence joins TRBV6-2 or TRBV6-3 and TRBJ2-5, with TRBD1 matching over 9 bases. The DNA end favors TRBJ2-1, so the J call may be wrong. Per germline, CDR1 MNHEY and CDR2 SVGEGT. CDR3 length equals 15 residues.

This clonotype was counted a few times. V is TRBV5-1 and J is TRBJ2-7, with TRBD1 matching over 8 bases. CDR1 is SGHRS and CDR2 is YFSETQ in the germline V gene. Losses at the gene ends were 4 bases for V and 1 base for J; bases not matched to a gene: 4. This CDR3 is 14 amino acids long. This CDR3 is CASSAWTGSYEQYF. The CDR3 DNA reads as TGCGCCAGCAGCGCGTGGACAGGGTCCTACGAGCAGTACTTC.

CDR3 region: CASSGDSLYGYTF. The CDR3 DNA follows: TGTGCCAGCAGCGGGGACAGCCTCTATGGCTACACCTTC. V usage is TRBV11-1 and J usage is TRBJ1-2; 7 positions agree with TRBD1. CDR3 size: 13 residues. Germline CDR1 and CDR2: SGHAT and FQDESV (reference sequence). V shed 5 bases, J shed 4 bases, and the junction held 4 bases outside the gene matches.